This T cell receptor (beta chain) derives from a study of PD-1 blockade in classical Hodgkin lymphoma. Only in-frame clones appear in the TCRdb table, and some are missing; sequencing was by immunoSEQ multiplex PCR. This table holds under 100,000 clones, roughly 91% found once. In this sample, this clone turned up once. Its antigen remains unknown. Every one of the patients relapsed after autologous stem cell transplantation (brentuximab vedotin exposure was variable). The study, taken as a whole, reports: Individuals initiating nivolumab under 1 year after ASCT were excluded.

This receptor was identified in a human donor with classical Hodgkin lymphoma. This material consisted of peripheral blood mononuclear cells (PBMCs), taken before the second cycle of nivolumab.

The CDR3 here is CSVEGGRGLHGYTF. The CDR3 region has the DNA TGCAGCGTTGAGGGGGGGCGCGGCCTCCATGGCTACACCTTC. The chain links TRBV29-1 to TRBJ1-2; tentative D call: TRBD1 (6 bases). Germline values: CDR1 SQVTM, CDR2 ANQGSEA. V lost 3 bases, J lost 6 bases, and 17 bases lay in between. The CDR3 sequence is 14 residues long.